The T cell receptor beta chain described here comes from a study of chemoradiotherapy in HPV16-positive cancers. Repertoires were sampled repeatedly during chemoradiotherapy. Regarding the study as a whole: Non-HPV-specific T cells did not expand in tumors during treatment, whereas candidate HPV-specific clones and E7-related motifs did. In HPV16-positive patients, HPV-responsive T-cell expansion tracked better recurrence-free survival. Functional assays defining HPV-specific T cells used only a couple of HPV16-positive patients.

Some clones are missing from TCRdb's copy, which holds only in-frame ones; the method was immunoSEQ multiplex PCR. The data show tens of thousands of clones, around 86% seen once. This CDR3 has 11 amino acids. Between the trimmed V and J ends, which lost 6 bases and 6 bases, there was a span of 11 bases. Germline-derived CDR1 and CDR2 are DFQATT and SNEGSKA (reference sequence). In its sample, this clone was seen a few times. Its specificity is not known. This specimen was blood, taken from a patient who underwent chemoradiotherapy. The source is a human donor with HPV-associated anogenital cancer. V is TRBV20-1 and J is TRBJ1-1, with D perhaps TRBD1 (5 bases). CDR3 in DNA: TGCAGTGCCCAGGGTATCTCTGAAGCTTTCTTT. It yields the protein CSAQGISEAFF.